This entry describes one T cell receptor (beta chain). Its specificity is unknown. V trimming: 3 bases; J trimming: 6 bases; junction bases outside the gene matches: 16. Germline V gene sequence: CDR1 DFQATT, CDR2 SNEGSKA (reference sequence). This CDR3 is built from 18 residues. TCRdb keeps only in-frame clones here, not all; method: immunoSEQ multiplex PCR. The sample includes approximately 77,000 clones, 70% to 90% of them seen just once. The data were obtained in a study of T cell responses to AZD1222 COVID-19 vaccine. Study findings and constraints: Baseline seropositivity characterized only a handful of AZD1222 recipients. Donors skewed white British and female; clonal diversity was possibly underestimated. The breadth and depth of Spike-specific TCRs increased once two AZD1222 doses had been given.

Sequencing used peripheral blood, obtained 28 days after the second AZD1222 dose. The origin of this receptor is an adult who received the AZD1222 COVID-19 vaccine. V and J are TRBV20-1 and TRBJ1-5; TRBD1 agrees at 11 bases. CDR3 sequence reads: CSASSSGQGALVGQPQHF. The CDR3 DNA is TGCAGTGCTAGTAGCTCCGGACAGGGGGCACTAGTTGGTCAGCCCCAGCATTTT.